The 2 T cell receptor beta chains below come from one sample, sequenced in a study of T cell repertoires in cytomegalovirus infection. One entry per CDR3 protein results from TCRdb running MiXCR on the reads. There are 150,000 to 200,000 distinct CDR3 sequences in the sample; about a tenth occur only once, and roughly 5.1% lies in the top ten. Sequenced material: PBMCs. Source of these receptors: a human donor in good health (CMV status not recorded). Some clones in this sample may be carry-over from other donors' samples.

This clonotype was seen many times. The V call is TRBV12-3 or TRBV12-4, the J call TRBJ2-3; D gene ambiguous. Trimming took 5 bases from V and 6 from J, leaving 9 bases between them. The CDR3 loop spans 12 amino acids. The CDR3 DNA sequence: TGTGCCAGCAGTCCGAAGCCGGATACGCAGTATTTT. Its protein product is CASSPKPDTQYF.

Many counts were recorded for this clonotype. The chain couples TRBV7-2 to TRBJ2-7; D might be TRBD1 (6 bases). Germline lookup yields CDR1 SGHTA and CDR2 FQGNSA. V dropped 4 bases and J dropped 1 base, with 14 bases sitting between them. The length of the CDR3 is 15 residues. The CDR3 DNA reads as TGTGCCAGCAGCTCCGCCAGGGGCTTGTCCTACGAGCAGTACTTC. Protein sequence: CASSSARGLSYEQYF. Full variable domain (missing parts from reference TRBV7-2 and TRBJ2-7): GAGVSQSPSNKVTEKGKDVELRCDPISGHTALYWYRQSLGQGLEFLIYFQGNSAPDKSGLPSDRFSAERTGGSVSTLTIQRTQQEDSAVYLCASSSARGLSYEQYFGPGTRLTVT.